These T cell receptor beta chains were read from a single sample in a study of cytomegalovirus exposure and HLA in healthy donors. Produced via immunoSEQ multiplex PCR; TCRdb's table is partial and in-frame only. The sample records around 130,000 clones, about 86% being singletons. The sequencing input was PBMCs. These receptors were taken from a woman between 40 and 55 years old in good health and CMV-seronegative. Each CDR3 is given with its conserved first and last residue. D genes are given only for firm matches. Clone size is shown for a subset of rows, as once, few, many or a class of expanded clone.

d_call: TRBD1; v_call: TRBV9; clone_size: -; j_call: TRBJ1-2; cdr3_aa: CASSEYDRVLYGYTF; cdr3_nt: TGTGCCAGCAGCGAATACGACAGGGTCCTATATGGCTACACCTTC
d_call: -; v_call: TRBV4-3; clone_size: -; j_call: TRBJ2-1; cdr3_aa: CASSHNPGNEQFF; cdr3_nt: TGCGCCAGCAGCCATAACCCGGGTAATGAGCAGTTCTTC
d_call: -; v_call: TRBV19; clone_size: once; j_call: TRBJ2-5; cdr3_aa: CASSLRQGGGQETQYF; cdr3_nt: TGTGCCAGTAGTCTGCGACAGGGAGGAGGCCAAGAGACCCAGTACTTC
d_call: TRBD2; v_call: TRBV10-2; clone_size: -; j_call: TRBJ2-2; cdr3_aa: CASRGLPVSTITGELFF; cdr3_nt: TGCGCCAGCAGGGGACTACCTGTGTCGACGATCACCGGGGAGCTGTTTTTT
d_call: TRBD2; v_call: TRBV7-2; clone_size: -; j_call: TRBJ2-1; cdr3_aa: CASSPRKIAGGPTDEQFF; cdr3_nt: TGTGCCAGCAGCCCGAGAAAAATAGCGGGAGGGCCCACCGATGAGCAGTTCTTC
d_call: TRBD2; v_call: TRBV4-3; clone_size: -; j_call: TRBJ2-1; cdr3_aa: CASSRQTGGASGSLNEQFF; cdr3_nt: TGCGCCAGCAGCCGCCAAACCGGGGGGGCTAGCGGGAGTCTCAATGAGCAGTTCTTC
d_call: TRBD1; v_call: TRBV29-1; clone_size: many; j_call: TRBJ1-2; cdr3_aa: CSALSTGTANYGYTF; cdr3_nt: TGCAGCGCTCTATCGACCGGGACAGCTAACTATGGCTACACCTTC
d_call: -; v_call: TRBV27; clone_size: -; j_call: TRBJ1-5; cdr3_aa: CASRPGTLDYSNQPQHF; cdr3_nt: TGTGCCAGCAGGCCCGGGACACTAGATTATAGCAATCAGCCCCAGCATTTT
d_call: -; v_call: TRBV2; clone_size: few; j_call: TRBJ1-1; cdr3_aa: CASSTTLNTEAFF; cdr3_nt: TGTGCCAGCAGTACGACATTGAACACTGAAGCTTTCTTT
d_call: -; v_call: TRBV4-1; clone_size: -; j_call: TRBJ2-3; cdr3_aa: CASSRGSITDTQYF; cdr3_nt: TGCGCCAGCAGCCGGGGCAGTATCACAGATACGCAGTATTTT
d_call: -; v_call: TRBV27; clone_size: -; j_call: TRBJ2-6; cdr3_aa: CASSDLGASSGANVLTF; cdr3_nt: TGTGCCAGCAGTGATCTGGGGGCGAGCTCTGGGGCCAACGTCCTGACTTTC
d_call: TRBD2; v_call: TRBV11-2; clone_size: -; j_call: TRBJ2-1; cdr3_aa: CASSPRGPLADTYNEQFF; cdr3_nt: TGTGCCAGCAGCCCAAGGGGTCCCCTAGCGGATACCTACAATGAGCAGTTCTTC
d_call: -; v_call: TRBV27; clone_size: -; j_call: TRBJ2-1; cdr3_aa: CASSLTELGNEQFF; cdr3_nt: TGTGCCAGCAGTTTAACCGAGCTTGGCAATGAGCAGTTCTTC
d_call: -; v_call: TRBV15; clone_size: -; j_call: TRBJ1-2; cdr3_aa: CATSRDLRQDYGYTF; cdr3_nt: TGTGCCACCAGCAGAGATCTACGACAGGACTATGGCTACACCTTC
d_call: TRBD2; v_call: TRBV2; clone_size: -; j_call: TRBJ2-5; cdr3_aa: CASSVEAGGGETQYF; cdr3_nt: TGTGCCAGCAGTGTTGAGGCAGGCGGGGGTGAGACCCAGTACTTC
d_call: TRBD1; v_call: TRBV27; clone_size: -; j_call: TRBJ1-4; cdr3_aa: CASRGQGAAEKLFF; cdr3_nt: TGTGCCAGCAGGGGACAGGGGGCCGCTGAAAAACTGTTTTTT
d_call: TRBD2; v_call: TRBV7-2; clone_size: -; j_call: TRBJ2-1; cdr3_aa: CASSLTGSGSRSYNEQFF; cdr3_nt: TGTGCCAGCAGCCTCACCGGAAGCGGGAGTCGGTCCTACAATGAGCAGTTCTTC
d_call: -; v_call: TRBV6-5; clone_size: -; j_call: TRBJ1-1; cdr3_aa: CASSPLQMNTEAFF; cdr3_nt: TGTGCCAGCAGCCCTTTACAGATGAACACTGAAGCTTTCTTT
d_call: TRBD1; v_call: TRBV18; clone_size: -; j_call: TRBJ1-1; cdr3_aa: CASSPRDSLAFF; cdr3_nt: TGTGCCAGCTCACCGAGGGACAGTTTGGCTTTCTTT
d_call: -; v_call: TRBV18; clone_size: -; j_call: TRBJ1-1; cdr3_aa: CASSTSAVNTEAFF; cdr3_nt: TGTGCCAGCTCAACGTCCGCGGTTAACACTGAAGCTTTCTTT
d_call: TRBD1; v_call: TRBV6-5; clone_size: -; j_call: TRBJ1-4; cdr3_aa: CASSRPPGQKLFF; cdr3_nt: TGTGCCAGCAGTCGACCCCCGGGACAGAAACTGTTTTTT
d_call: -; v_call: TRBV10-2; clone_size: -; j_call: TRBJ2-7; cdr3_aa: CASSEPRIYEQYF; cdr3_nt: TGCGCCAGCAGTGAGCCGAGGATTTACGAGCAGTACTTC
d_call: TRBD2; v_call: TRBV9; clone_size: once; j_call: TRBJ2-5; cdr3_aa: CASSAPLGGQETQYF; cdr3_nt: TGTGCCAGCAGCGCCCCCCTGGGGGGGCAAGAGACCCAGTACTTC
d_call: TRBD2; v_call: TRBV19; clone_size: -; j_call: TRBJ2-7; cdr3_aa: CATSRGLTYEQYF; cdr3_nt: TGTGCCACTAGTAGGGGACTAACGTACGAGCAGTACTTC
d_call: -; v_call: TRBV9; clone_size: once; j_call: TRBJ1-5; cdr3_aa: CASSVGNSNQPQHF; cdr3_nt: TGTGCCAGCAGCGTAGGTAATAGCAATCAGCCCCAGCATTTT
d_call: TRBD1; v_call: TRBV6-1; clone_size: -; j_call: TRBJ2-1; cdr3_aa: CASTRQGALDEQFF; cdr3_nt: TGTGCCAGCACTAGACAGGGGGCATTGGATGAGCAGTTCTTC
d_call: TRBD1; v_call: TRBV27; clone_size: -; j_call: TRBJ1-2; cdr3_aa: CASSPRDRGLGGYTF; cdr3_nt: TGTGCCAGCAGTCCGAGGGACAGGGGGCTAGGTGGCTACACCTTC
d_call: -; v_call: TRBV9; clone_size: -; j_call: TRBJ1-1; cdr3_aa: CASSVGWEAEAFF; cdr3_nt: TGTGCCAGCAGCGTAGGGTGGGAGGCTGAAGCTTTCTTT
d_call: TRBD1; v_call: TRBV10-3; clone_size: -; j_call: TRBJ1-1; cdr3_aa: CAISELEGARNTEAFF; cdr3_nt: TGTGCCATCAGTGAATTGGAGGGGGCGAGGAACACTGAAGCTTTCTTT
d_call: -; v_call: TRBV18; clone_size: -; j_call: TRBJ1-2; cdr3_aa: CASSRTDNYGYTF; cdr3_nt: TGTGCCAGCTCGCGGACAGACAACTATGGCTACACCTTC
d_call: TRBD1; v_call: TRBV6-1; clone_size: few; j_call: TRBJ1-5; cdr3_aa: CASSEQPRGSNQPQHF; cdr3_nt: TGTGCCAGCAGTGAACAACCCAGGGGGAGCAATCAGCCCCAGCATTTT
d_call: TRBD1; v_call: TRBV2; clone_size: few; j_call: TRBJ1-2; cdr3_aa: CASSVDRGRGNYGYTF; cdr3_nt: TGTGCCAGCAGTGTTGACAGGGGGCGCGGGAACTATGGCTACACCTTC
d_call: TRBD1; v_call: TRBV11-2; clone_size: -; j_call: TRBJ2-3; cdr3_aa: CASSSPQGVNTDTQYF; cdr3_nt: TGTGCCAGCAGCTCACCCCAGGGGGTTAACACAGATACGCAGTATTTT
d_call: TRBD1; v_call: TRBV30; clone_size: -; j_call: TRBJ2-3; cdr3_aa: CASRGQGATRVSSDTQYF; cdr3_nt: TGTGCCTCCCGCGGACAGGGGGCAACGAGGGTTAGCTCAGATACGCAGTATTTT
d_call: -; v_call: TRBV30; clone_size: few; j_call: TRBJ1-1; cdr3_aa: CAWRGGLGLNTEAFF; cdr3_nt: TGTGCCTGGAGAGGGGGATTGGGGCTGAACACTGAAGCTTTCTTT
d_call: -; v_call: TRBV19; clone_size: -; j_call: TRBJ2-1; cdr3_aa: CASSPTGYNEQFF; cdr3_nt: TGTGCCAGTAGTCCCACGGGCTACAATGAGCAGTTCTTC
d_call: -; v_call: TRBV5-1; clone_size: -; j_call: TRBJ2-2; cdr3_aa: CASSLAGGNTGELFF; cdr3_nt: TGCGCCAGCAGCTTGGCCGGTGGGAACACCGGGGAGCTGTTTTTT
d_call: TRBD1; v_call: TRBV6-5; clone_size: -; j_call: TRBJ2-4; cdr3_aa: CASSSNRGLGNIQYF; cdr3_nt: TGTGCCAGCAGTTCCAACAGGGGGCTGGGAAACATTCAGTACTTC
d_call: -; v_call: TRBV5-1; clone_size: -; j_call: TRBJ1-2; cdr3_aa: CASSLAAGTGYTF; cdr3_nt: TGCGCCAGCAGCTTGGCGGCAGGAACTGGCTACACCTTC
d_call: -; v_call: TRBV21-1; clone_size: once; j_call: TRBJ2-7; cdr3_aa: CASSPSPRDRVNCYEQYF; cdr3_nt: TGTGCCAGCAGTCCTTCCCCCCGCGACAGGGTCAATTGCTACGAGCAGTACTTC
d_call: -; v_call: TRBV5-1; clone_size: once; j_call: TRBJ1-4; cdr3_aa: CASSLEGNNEKLFF; cdr3_nt: TGCGCCAGCAGCTTGGAGGGGAATAATGAAAAACTGTTTTTT
d_call: TRBD2; v_call: TRBV7-9; clone_size: -; j_call: TRBJ2-1; cdr3_aa: CASSRKPGLEGNEQFF; cdr3_nt: TGTGCCAGCAGTCGGAAGCCGGGACTAGAGGGAAATGAGCAGTTCTTC